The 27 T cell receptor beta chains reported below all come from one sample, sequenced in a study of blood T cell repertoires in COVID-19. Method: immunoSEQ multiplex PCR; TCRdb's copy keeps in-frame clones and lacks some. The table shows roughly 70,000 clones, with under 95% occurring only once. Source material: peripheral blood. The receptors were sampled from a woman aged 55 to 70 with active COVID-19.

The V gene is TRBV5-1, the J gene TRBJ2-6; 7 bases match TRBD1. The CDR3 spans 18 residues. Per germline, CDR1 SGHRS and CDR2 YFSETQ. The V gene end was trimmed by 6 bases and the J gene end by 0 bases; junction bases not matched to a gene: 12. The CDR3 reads CASTPNRGSSSGANVLTF. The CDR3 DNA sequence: TGCGCCAGCACTCCGAACAGGGGATCATCCTCTGGGGCCAACGTCCTGACTTTC.

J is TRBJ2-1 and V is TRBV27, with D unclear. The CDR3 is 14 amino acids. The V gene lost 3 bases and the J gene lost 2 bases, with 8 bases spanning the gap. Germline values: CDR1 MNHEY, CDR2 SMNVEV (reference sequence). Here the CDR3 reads CASSFGGAYNEQFF. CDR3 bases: TGTGCCAGCAGTTTCGGCGGAGCCTACAATGAGCAGTTCTTC.

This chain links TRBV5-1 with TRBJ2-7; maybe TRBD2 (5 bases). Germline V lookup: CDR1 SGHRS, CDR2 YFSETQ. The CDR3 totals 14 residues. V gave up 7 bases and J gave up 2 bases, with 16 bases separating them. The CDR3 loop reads CASSINAGPYEQYF. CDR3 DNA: TGCGCCAGCTCCATTAATGCGGGCCCCTACGAGCAGTACTTC.

This CDR3 reads CASDLGGGRRSYEQYF. The CDR3, as DNA: TGTGCCAGCGACTTGGGCGGGGGGCGTCGATCCTACGAGCAGTACTTC. The V gene is TRBV5-6, the J gene TRBJ2-7; 8 bases fit TRBD2. J gave up 1 base and V 7 bases, and 13 bases lay outside the gene matches. Germline loops: CDR1 SGHDT, CDR2 YYEEEE. The CDR3 runs to 16 residues.

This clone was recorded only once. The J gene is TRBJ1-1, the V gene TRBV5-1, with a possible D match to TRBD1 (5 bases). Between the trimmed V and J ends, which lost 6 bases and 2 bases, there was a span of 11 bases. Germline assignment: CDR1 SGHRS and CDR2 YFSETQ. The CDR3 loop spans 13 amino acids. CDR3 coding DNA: TGCGCCAGCAAGTGGGGGGGAAACACTGAAGCTTTCTTT. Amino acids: CASKWGGNTEAFF.

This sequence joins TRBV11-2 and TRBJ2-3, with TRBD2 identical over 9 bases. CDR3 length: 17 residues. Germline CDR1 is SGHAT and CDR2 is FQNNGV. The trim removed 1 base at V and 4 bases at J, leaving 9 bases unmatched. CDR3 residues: CASSLGQRGVYPDTQYF. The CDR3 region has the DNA TGTGCCAGCAGCTTAGGCCAGCGGGGGGTTTACCCAGATACGCAGTATTTT.

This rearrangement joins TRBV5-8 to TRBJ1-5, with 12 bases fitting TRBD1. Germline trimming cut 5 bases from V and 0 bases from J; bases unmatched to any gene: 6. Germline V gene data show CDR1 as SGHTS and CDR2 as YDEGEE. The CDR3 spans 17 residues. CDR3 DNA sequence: TGTGCCAGCAGTCCGGGACAGGGGGCTTTTAGCAATCAGCCCCAGCATTTT. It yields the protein CASSPGQGAFSNQPQHF.

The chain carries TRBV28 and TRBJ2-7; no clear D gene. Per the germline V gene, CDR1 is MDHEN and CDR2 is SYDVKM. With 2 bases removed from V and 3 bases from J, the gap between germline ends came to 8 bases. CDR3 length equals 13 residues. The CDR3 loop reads CASSLPLYYEQYF. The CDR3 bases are TGTGCCAGCAGTTTACCTCTCTACTACGAGCAGTACTTC.

CDR3 region: CASSPTQGANEQYF. The CDR3, as DNA: TGTGCCAGCAGTCCCACCCAGGGGGCCAACGAGCAGTACTTC. The rearrangement joins TRBV27 to TRBJ2-7, with 8 positions matching TRBD1. The CDR3 spans 14 residues. Per germline, CDR1 MNHEY and CDR2 SMNVEV (reference sequence). V lost 5 bases and J lost 5; bases outside the gene matches: 8.

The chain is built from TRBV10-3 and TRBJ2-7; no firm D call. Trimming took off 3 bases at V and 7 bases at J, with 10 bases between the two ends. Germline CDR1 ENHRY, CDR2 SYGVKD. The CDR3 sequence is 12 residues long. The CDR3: CAISDNIPEQYF. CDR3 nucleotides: TGTGCCATCAGTGACAACATTCCTGAGCAGTACTTC.

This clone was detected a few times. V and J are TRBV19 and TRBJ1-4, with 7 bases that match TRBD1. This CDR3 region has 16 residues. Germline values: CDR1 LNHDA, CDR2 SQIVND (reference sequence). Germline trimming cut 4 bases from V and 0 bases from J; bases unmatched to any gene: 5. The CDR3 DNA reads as TGTGCCAGTAGTAGAGGGGGCTTTGCAACTAATGAAAAACTGTTTTTT. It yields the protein CASSRGGFATNEKLFF.

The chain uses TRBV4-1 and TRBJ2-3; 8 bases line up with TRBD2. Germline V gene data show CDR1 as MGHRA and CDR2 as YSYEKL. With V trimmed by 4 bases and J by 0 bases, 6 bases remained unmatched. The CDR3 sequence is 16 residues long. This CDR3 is CASSPTSSGSTDTQYF. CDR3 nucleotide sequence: TGCGCCAGCAGCCCCACATCTAGCGGGAGCACAGATACGCAGTATTTT.

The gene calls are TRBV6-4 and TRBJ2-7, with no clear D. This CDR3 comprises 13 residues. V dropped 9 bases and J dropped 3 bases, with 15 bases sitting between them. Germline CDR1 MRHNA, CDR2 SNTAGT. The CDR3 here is CARTACRSYEQYF. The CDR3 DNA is TGTGCCAGGACCGCCTGTCGGAGCTACGAGCAGTACTTC.

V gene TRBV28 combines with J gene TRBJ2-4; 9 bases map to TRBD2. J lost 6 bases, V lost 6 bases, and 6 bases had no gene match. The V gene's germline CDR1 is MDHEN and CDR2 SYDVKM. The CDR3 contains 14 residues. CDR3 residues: CASSPPRGGNIQYF. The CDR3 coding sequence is TGTGCCAGCAGCCCCCCGCGGGGGGGAAACATTCAGTACTTC.

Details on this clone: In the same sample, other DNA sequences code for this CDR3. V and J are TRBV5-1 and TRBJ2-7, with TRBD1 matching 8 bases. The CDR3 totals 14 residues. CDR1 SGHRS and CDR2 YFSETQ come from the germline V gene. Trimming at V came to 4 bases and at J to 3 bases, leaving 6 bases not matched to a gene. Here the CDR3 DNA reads TGCGCCAGCAGCCTGGACAGGGTTTTCTACGAGCAGTACTTC. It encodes CASSLDRVFYEQYF.

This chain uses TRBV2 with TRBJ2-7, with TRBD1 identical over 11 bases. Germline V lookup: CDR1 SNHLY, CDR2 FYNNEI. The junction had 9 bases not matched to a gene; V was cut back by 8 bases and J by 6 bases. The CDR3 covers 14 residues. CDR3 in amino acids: CASRFGQGAGEQYF. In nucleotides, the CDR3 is TGTGCCAGCCGCTTCGGACAGGGGGCGGGCGAGCAGTACTTC.

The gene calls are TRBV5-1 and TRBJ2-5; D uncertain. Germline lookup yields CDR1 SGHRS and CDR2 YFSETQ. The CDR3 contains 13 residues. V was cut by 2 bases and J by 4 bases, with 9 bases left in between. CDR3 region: CASSFRPRETQYF. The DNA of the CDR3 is TGCGCCAGCAGCTTTCGTCCCAGAGAGACCCAGTACTTC.

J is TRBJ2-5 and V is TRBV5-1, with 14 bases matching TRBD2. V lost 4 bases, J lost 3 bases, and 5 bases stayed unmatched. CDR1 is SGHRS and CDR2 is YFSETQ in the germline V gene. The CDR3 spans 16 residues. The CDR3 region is CASSLGTSGSKETQYF. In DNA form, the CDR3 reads TGCGCCAGCAGCCTTGGGACTAGCGGGAGCAAAGAGACCCAGTACTTC. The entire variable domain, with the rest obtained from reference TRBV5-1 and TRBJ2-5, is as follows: KAGVTQTPRYLIKTRGQQVTLSCSPISGHRSVSWYQQTPGQGLQFLFEYFSETQRNKGNFPGRFSGRQFSNSRSEMNVSTLELGDSALYLCASSLGTSGSKETQYFGPGTRLLVL.

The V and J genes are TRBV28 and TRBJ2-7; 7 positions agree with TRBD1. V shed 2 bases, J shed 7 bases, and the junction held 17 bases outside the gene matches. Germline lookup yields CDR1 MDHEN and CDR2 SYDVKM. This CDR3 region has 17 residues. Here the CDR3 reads CASSLLVGIQGSGEQYF. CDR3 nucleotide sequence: TGTGCCAGCAGTTTACTCGTGGGTATACAGGGGTCTGGGGAGCAGTACTTC.

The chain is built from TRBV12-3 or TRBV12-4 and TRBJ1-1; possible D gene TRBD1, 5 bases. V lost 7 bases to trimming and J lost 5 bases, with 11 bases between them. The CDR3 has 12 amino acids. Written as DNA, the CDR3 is TGTGCCAGCAATTCCCAGGGTACTGAAGCTTTCTTT. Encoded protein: CASNSQGTEAFF.

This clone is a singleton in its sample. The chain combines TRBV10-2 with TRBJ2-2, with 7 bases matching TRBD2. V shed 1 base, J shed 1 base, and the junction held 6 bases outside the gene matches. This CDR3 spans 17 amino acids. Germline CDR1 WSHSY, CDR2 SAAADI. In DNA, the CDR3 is TGCGCCAGCAGTGAGTTGGTGTCTAGCGGGAACACCGGGGAGCTGTTTTTT. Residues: CASSELVSSGNTGELFF.

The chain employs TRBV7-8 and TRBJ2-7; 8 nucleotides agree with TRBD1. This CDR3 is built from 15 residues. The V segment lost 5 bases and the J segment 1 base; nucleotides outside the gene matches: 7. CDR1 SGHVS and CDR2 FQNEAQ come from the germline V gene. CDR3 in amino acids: CASSRQGSSSYEQYF. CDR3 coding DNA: TGTGCCAGCAGCAGACAGGGGTCGTCGTCCTACGAGCAGTACTTC.

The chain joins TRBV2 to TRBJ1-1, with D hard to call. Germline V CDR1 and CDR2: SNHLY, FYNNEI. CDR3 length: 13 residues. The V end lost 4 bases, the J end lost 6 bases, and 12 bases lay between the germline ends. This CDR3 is CASSAPGRPEAFF. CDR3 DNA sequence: TGTGCCAGCAGTGCTCCAGGCCGACCTGAAGCTTTCTTT.

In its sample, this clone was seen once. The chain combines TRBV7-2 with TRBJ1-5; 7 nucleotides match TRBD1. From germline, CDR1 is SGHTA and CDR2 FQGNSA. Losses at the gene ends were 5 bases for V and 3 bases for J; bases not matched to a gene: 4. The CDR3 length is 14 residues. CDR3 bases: TGTGCCAGCAGCCCCGGGACAGTCAATCAGCCCCAGCATTTT. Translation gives CASSPGTVNQPQHF. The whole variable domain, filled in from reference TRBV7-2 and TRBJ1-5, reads GAGVSQSPSNKVTEKGKDVELRCDPISGHTALYWYRQSLGQGLEFLIYFQGNSAPDKSGLPSDRFSAERTGGSVSTLTIQRTQQEDSAVYLCASSPGTVNQPQHFGDGTRLSIL.

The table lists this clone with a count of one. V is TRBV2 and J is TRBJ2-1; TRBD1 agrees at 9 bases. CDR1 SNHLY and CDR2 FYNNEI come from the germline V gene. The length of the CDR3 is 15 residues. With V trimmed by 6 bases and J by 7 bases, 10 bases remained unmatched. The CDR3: CASRFDRGNRNEQFF. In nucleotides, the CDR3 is TGTGCCAGCAGATTCGACAGGGGGAATAGGAATGAGCAGTTCTTC. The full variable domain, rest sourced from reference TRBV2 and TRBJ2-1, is EPEVTQTPSHQVTQMGQEVILRCVPISNHLYFYWYRQILGQKVEFLVSFYNNEISEKSEIFDDQFSVERPDGSNFTLKIRSTKLEDSAMYFCASRFDRGNRNEQFFGPGTRLTVL.

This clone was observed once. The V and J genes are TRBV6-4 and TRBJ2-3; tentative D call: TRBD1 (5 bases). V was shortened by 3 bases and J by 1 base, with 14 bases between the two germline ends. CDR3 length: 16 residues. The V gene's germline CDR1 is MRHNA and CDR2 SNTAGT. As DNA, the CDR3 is TGTGCCAGCAGTGATAAGGGGCAACGTGGCACAGATACGCAGTATTTT. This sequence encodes CASSDKGQRGTDTQYF.

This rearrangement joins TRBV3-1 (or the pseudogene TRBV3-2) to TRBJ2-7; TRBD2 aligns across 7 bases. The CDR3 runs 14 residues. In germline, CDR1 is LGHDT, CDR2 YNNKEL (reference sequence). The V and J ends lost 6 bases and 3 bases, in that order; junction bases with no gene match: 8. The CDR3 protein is CASRPSGAFYEQYF. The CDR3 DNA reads TGTGCCAGCAGACCCAGCGGGGCGTTCTACGAGCAGTACTTC.